This T cell receptor beta chain was captured in a study of a mutant IDH1 vaccine in newly diagnosed glioma. About the study: It was radiotherapy, temozolomide, or both that patients received previously, with most receiving both. Study-wide points: Apparently unrelated to pseudoprogression were changes in the top peripheral T cell clonotypes.

The CDR3 is made up of 16 amino acids. The V and J ends lost 3 bases and 2 bases, in that order; junction bases with no gene match: 4. The time point: week 11, during vaccination. One vaccine dose held 300 ug of mutant IDH1 20-mer peptide and came with topical imiquimod. Patients carried new grade 3 or 4 IDH1-mutant astrocytomas lacking nuclear ATRX. To note about this clone: Its antigen is not identified.

Sequenced by immunoSEQ multiplex PCR; TCRdb stores in-frame clones only, minus some. The sample has about 40,000 clones, less than 90% seen once; the top ten hold about 2.3%. The receptor's source is a man aged 40-55 years with glioma. This chain links TRBV5-3 with TRBJ2-7; 14 bases fit TRBD2. TRBV5-3 is designated an ORF whose function remains uncertain. The sample was PBMCs, taken from a glioma patient whose treatment included an IDH1 peptide vaccine. CDR3 bases: TGTGCCAGAAGCTGGACTAGCGGGAGGCTGACCTACGAGCAGTACTTC. It codes for CARSWTSGRLTYEQYF.